Listed here is a single T cell receptor beta chain. Its antigen is as yet unknown. TCR sequencing used cDNA made by reverse transcription of extracted RNA. TCRdb's copy holds only in-frame clones and misses some; the assay was immunoSEQ multiplex PCR. The profile shows more than 200,000 clones, under 70% of them singletons. The sample belongs to a study of CD8+ T cells in alopecia areata. Overall study context: Twice daily, treated patients received 5 to 10 mg of oral tofacitinib. General study points: Affected scalp, especially in alopecia totalis/universalis, had a higher clonality than normal scalp did.

There are 13 residues in the CDR3. Looked up from germline, CDR1 is SNHLY and CDR2 is FYNNEI. The germline V and J ends were trimmed by 4 bases and 5 bases, with 10 bases remaining between them. Treatment in this sample: oral pan-JAK inhibitor, 5-10 mg twice daily. The specimen was CD4+ T cells sorted from blood, collected at week 4, from a patient treated with tofacitinib. The V and J genes are TRBV2 and TRBJ2-3; no firm D call. This receptor was obtained from a human donor with alopecia areata. The CDR3 loop reads CASSVAIGDTQYF. CDR3 nucleotides: TGTGCCAGCAGTGTGGCTATCGGAGATACGCAGTATTTT.